These 21 T cell receptor beta chains originate from one sample sequenced in a study of post-analysis software for immune sequencing data. The authors incorporated unique molecular identifiers into the TCR beta cDNA libraries. TCRdb redid the calling of the PCR reads with MiXCR, one entry per CDR3 protein. Among fewer than 850,000 distinct CDR3 sequences, about 32% were seen once, and the ten largest hold around 0.55%. Antigens for these TCRs are unknown. Regarding the study as a whole: In patients, TRBV5-6, TRBV5-1 and TRBV20-1 belonged to about five TRBV segments found more frequently than in controls.

The sequenced sample was blood. Receptor source: a girl between 5 and 17 years old with multiple sclerosis.

Note on this clonotype: Possible read error: a much larger clone is one base away. The chain links TRBV5-1 to TRBJ2-3; TRBD1 matches 7 bases. The CDR3 is made up of 16 amino acids. After removal of 0 bases from V and 4 bases from J, the junction contained 8 bases not matched to a gene. Germline CDR1 SGHRS, CDR2 YFSETQ. The CDR3 coding sequence is TGCGCCAGCAGCTTGGCCGCAGGGGGTAGCGCAGATACGCAGTATTTT. Residues: CASSLAAGGSADTQYF.

This clonotype occurred many times. V gene TRBV29-1 combines with J gene TRBJ2-5; a possible D gene is TRBD2 (6 bases). Germline CDR1 is SQVTM and CDR2 is ANQGSEA. CDR3 length: 12 amino acids. Trimming took off 4 bases at V and 6 bases at J, with 12 bases between the two ends. The CDR3 is CSVGAGQQTQYF. The CDR3 bases are TGCAGCGTTGGGGCGGGGCAGCAGACCCAGTACTTC.

The chain employs TRBV27 and TRBJ2-4; D might be TRBD2 (6 bases). The J call may be wrong; the DNA end is better matched by TRBJ2-7. CDR3 length: 15 amino acids. Germline-derived CDR1 and CDR2 are MNHEY and SMNVEV (reference sequence). The CDR3: CASSLSGSMFCEQYF. The DNA of the CDR3 is TGTGCCAGCAGTTTATCCGGGAGTATGTTCTGCGAGCAGTACTTC.

This clonotype occurred a few times. The chain is built from TRBV20-1 and TRBJ2-5; 9 nucleotides agree with TRBD1. J was trimmed by 3 bases and V by 4 bases; bases with no gene match: 9. Germline CDR1 is DFQATT and CDR2 is SNEGSKA (reference sequence). There are 15 residues in the CDR3. The CDR3 reads CSATRDRVLEETQYF. The CDR3, as DNA: TGCAGTGCTACAAGGGACAGGGTTTTAGAAGAGACCCAGTACTTC.

The V and J genes are TRBV9 and TRBJ2-1; D is undetermined. The CDR3 has 14 residues. V was shortened by 0 bases and J by 0 bases, with 4 bases between the two germline ends. The germline V gene encodes CDR1 SGDLS and CDR2 YYNGEE. CDR3 protein: CASSVVSSYNEQFF. The CDR3 region has the DNA TGTGCCAGCAGCGTAGTTAGCTCCTACAATGAGCAGTTCTTC.

This chain joins TRBV6-5 and TRBJ1-2; no clear D gene. The V end lost 2 bases, the J end lost 4 bases, and 5 bases lay between the germline ends. The germline V gene has CDR1 MNHEY and CDR2 SVGAGI. CDR3 size: 12 residues. CDR3 in amino acids: CASSYVGYGYTF. The CDR3 nucleotides are TGTGCCAGCAGTTACGTAGGCTATGGCTACACCTTC.

The gene calls are TRBV2 and TRBJ2-4, with 12 bases that match TRBD2. The CDR3 totals 12 residues. After removal of 8 bases from V and 13 bases from J, the junction contained 6 bases not matched to a gene. Germline lookup yields CDR1 SNHLY and CDR2 FYNNEI. CDR3: CASLAGGGEQYF. The CDR3 DNA follows: TGTGCCAGCCTAGCGGGAGGGGGGGAGCAGTACTTC.

The sample holds a few counts of this clonotype. The chain recombines TRBV5-1 with TRBJ2-6, with TRBD2 matching over 8 bases. The germline CDR1 and CDR2 sequences are SGHRS and YFSETQ. V lost 4 bases and J lost 3; bases outside the gene matches: 3. The CDR3 is made up of 15 amino acids. As DNA, the CDR3 is TGCGCCAGCAGCCCCGGGGGGGTTGGGGCCAACGTCCTGACTTTC. This sequence encodes CASSPGGVGANVLTF.

This chain joins TRBV6-5 and TRBJ1-4, with D maybe TRBD1 (6 bases). Trimming removed 0 bases from V and 8 bases from J, with 19 bases in between. Germline CDR1 MNHEY, CDR2 SVGAGI. CDR3 length equals 17 residues. The CDR3 DNA is TGTGCCAGCAGTTACTCTAGGGGGATCTGGGGAAAAGAAAAACTGTTTTTT. This encodes CASSYSRGIWGKEKLFF.

DNA of the CDR3: TGTGCCAGCAGCTGGGAGCCGGGGGTTGCGGAGCAGTACTTC. This codes for CASSWEPGVAEQYF. This chain joins TRBV7-2 and TRBJ2-5, with D tentatively TRBD2 (6 bases). Trimming shortened V by 4 bases and J by 11 bases, and 20 bases separated the two germline ends. Germline V gene lookup returns CDR1 SGHTA and CDR2 FQGNSA. The length of the CDR3 is 14 residues.

The chain employs TRBV7-2 and TRBJ2-6; 8 positions agree with TRBD2. J gave up 1 base and V 8 bases, and 4 bases lay outside the gene matches. CDR1 and CDR2 from the germline V gene are SGHTA and FQGNSA. The CDR3 contains 15 residues. The DNA of the CDR3 is TGTGCCAGCTCCCGGGAGGGATCTGGGGCCAACGTCCTGACTTTC. This gives the protein CASSREGSGANVLTF.

This chain uses TRBV10-3 with TRBJ1-5; 8 bases fit TRBD1. Germline V gene data show CDR1 as ENHRY and CDR2 as SYGVKD. The CDR3 extends over 12 amino acids. The trim removed 10 bases at V and 5 bases at J, leaving 4 bases unmatched. This CDR3 reads CATRGRHQPQHF. The CDR3 region has the DNA TGTGCCACCAGGGGGCGGCATCAGCCCCAGCATTTT.

This clonotype was detected a few times. The chain joins TRBV25-1 to TRBJ1-6; D not certain. CDR1 MGHDK and CDR2 SYGVNS come from the germline V gene. The CDR3 is 13 amino acids. The germline V and J ends were trimmed by 3 bases and 7 bases, with 7 bases remaining between them. The CDR3 reads CASSDDVNSPLHF. The CDR3 coding sequence is TGTGCCAGCAGTGATGACGTGAATTCACCCCTCCACTTT.

This rearrangement joins TRBV11-2 to TRBJ2-5, with TRBD1 matching over 8 bases. Near its end, the DNA agrees better with TRBJ2-7, so the J call may be wrong. The CDR3 has 18 amino acids. Germline V gene data show CDR1 as SGHAT and CDR2 as FQNNGV. CDR3 protein: CASSARPGQVMAAYEQYF. CDR3 bases: TGTGCCAGCAGCGCGAGACCGGGACAGGTCATGGCGGCATACGAGCAGTACTTC.

The V and J genes are TRBV20-1 and TRBJ2-1; 16 nucleotides match TRBD2. Germline V gives CDR1 DFQATT, CDR2 SNEGSKA (reference sequence). The CDR3 sequence is 18 residues long. J lost 7 bases, V lost 3 bases, and 12 bases had no gene match. The CDR3 is CSARGVPGLAGGPNEQFF. The CDR3 DNA follows: TGCAGTGCTAGGGGGGTCCCGGGACTAGCGGGGGGGCCAAATGAGCAGTTCTTC.

This clonotype was detected only a few times. V usage is TRBV4-1 and J usage is TRBJ2-4; TRBD1 matches 10 bases. The CDR3 has 12 residues. V lost 8 bases, J lost 5 bases, and 0 bases stayed unmatched. Germline V gene lookup returns CDR1 MGHRA and CDR2 YSYEKL. The CDR3 nucleotides read TGCGCCAGCGGACAGGGGGAAAACATTCAGTACTTC. This encodes CASGQGENIQYF.

V gene TRBV20-1 combines with J gene TRBJ2-4; 7 bases are shared with TRBD1. CDR3 length equals 13 residues. The germline gives CDR1 DFQATT, CDR2 SNEGSKA (reference sequence). J gave up 6 bases and V 6 bases, and 8 bases lay outside the gene matches. The CDR3 nucleotides are TGCAGTGCCACCCGGACAGGCGGAAACATTCAGTACTTC. Protein sequence: CSATRTGGNIQYF.

Concerning this clonotype: At one end, the junction sequence differs from germline, possibly due to a read error. The genes are TRBV29-1 and TRBJ2-6, with D possibly being TRBD2 (6 bases). CDR1 SQVTM and CDR2 ANQGSEA come from the germline V gene. The CDR3 consists of 12 residues. CDR3 in amino acids: CSVDGGANVRTF. CDR3 sequence (DNA): TGCAGCGTAGATGGCGGGGCCAACGTCCGGACTTTC.

The gene calls are TRBV20-1 and TRBJ2-4; 11 positions match TRBD2. There are 15 residues in the CDR3. V lost 3 bases and J lost 7; bases outside the gene matches: 8. Germline CDR1 reads DFQATT; CDR2 reads SNEGSKA (reference sequence). The CDR3 region is CSASDSGRAANIQYF. CDR3 nucleotides: TGCAGTGCTAGTGATAGCGGGAGGGCCGCGAACATTCAGTACTTC.

This chain links TRBV28 with TRBJ2-7, with no clear D. Looked up from germline, CDR1 is MDHEN and CDR2 is SYDVKM. The CDR3 has 14 amino acids. V was pared by 6 bases and J by 2 bases, with 14 bases between. CDR3 amino acids: CASSLPGGTYEQYF. The CDR3 nucleotides are TGTGCCAGCAGCCTCCCGGGCGGAACCTACGAGCAGTACTTC. Full variable domain (outside the CDR3, taken from reference TRBV28 and TRBJ2-7): DVKVTQSSRYLVKRTGEKVFLECVQDMDHENMFWYRQDPGLGLRLIYFSYDVKMKEKGDIPEGYSVSREKKERFSLILESASTNQTSMYLCASSLPGGTYEQYFGPGTRLTVT.

The V and J genes are TRBV29-1 and TRBJ1-2, with 7 nucleotides matching TRBD1. V shed 4 bases and J 5 bases; nucleotides not matched to a gene: 13. This CDR3 region has 15 residues. Germline V gene data show CDR1 as SQVTM and CDR2 as ANQGSEA. CDR3 in amino acids: CSVGRQGTGPYGYTF. The CDR3 nucleotides are TGCAGCGTTGGACGACAGGGAACCGGTCCGTATGGCTACACCTTC. Looking up the rest from reference TRBV29-1 and TRBJ1-2 gives the full variable domain: SAVISQKPSRDICQRGTSLTIQCQVDSQVTMMFWYRQQPGQSLTLIATANQGSEATYESGFVIDKFPISRPNLTFSTLTVSNMSPEDSSIYLCSVGRQGTGPYGYTFGSGTRLTVV.